Following are 22 T cell receptor beta chains from one sample sequenced in a study of blood T cell repertoires in COVID-19. Clones were sequenced by immunoSEQ multiplex PCR, and TCRdb holds only the in-frame ones, with some missing. The table shows a few hundred thousand clones, with 83% occurring only once. Specimen: peripheral blood. The receptors here all came from a woman in her 50s with acute or convalescent COVID-19.

The V call is TRBV5-1, the J call TRBJ1-5, with no clear D. The germline V gene has CDR1 SGHRS and CDR2 YFSETQ. Trimming took off 0 bases at V and 2 bases at J, with 6 bases between the two ends. CDR3 length: 14 amino acids. The CDR3 here is CASSLGAGNQPQHF. CDR3 DNA sequence: TGCGCCAGCAGCTTGGGAGCGGGCAATCAGCCCCAGCATTTT.

This chain uses TRBV6-6 with TRBJ1-1; the D is unclear. The germline CDR1 and CDR2 sequences are MNHNY and SVGAGI (reference sequence). This CDR3 is built from 10 residues. V gave up 4 bases and J gave up 7 bases, with 4 bases separating them. The CDR3 sequence: CASSLDEAFF. In nucleotides, the CDR3 is TGTGCCAGCAGTTTAGATGAAGCTTTCTTT.

This chain connects TRBV15 to TRBJ1-5; D gene ambiguous. Germline CDR1 reads LNHNV; CDR2 reads YYDKDF (reference sequence). With 1 base removed from V and 8 bases from J, the gap between germline ends came to 9 bases. The CDR3 extends over 13 amino acids. As DNA, the CDR3 is TGTGCCACCAGCAGAGCCGTTTCGGAGCCCCAGCATTTT. Translation gives CATSRAVSEPQHF.

This clone showed up just a few times. The V and J genes are TRBV6-6 and TRBJ2-1, with TRBD1 matching over 9 bases. The CDR3 runs to 15 residues. Germline trimming cut 5 bases from V and 5 bases from J; bases unmatched to any gene: 7. Per the germline V gene, CDR1 is MNHNY and CDR2 is SVGAGI (reference sequence). CDR3 sequence reads: CASSTGQGWNNEQFF. CDR3 bases: TGTGCCAGCAGTACCGGACAGGGGTGGAACAATGAGCAGTTCTTC.

V gene TRBV7-2 combines with J gene TRBJ1-2; tentative D call: TRBD1 (5 bases). The CDR3 runs 14 residues. The V and J ends lost 3 bases and 3 bases respectively, with 11 bases between them. The germline CDR1 and CDR2 sequences are SGHTA and FQGNSA. Here the CDR3 reads CASSFKTGDYGYTF. CDR3 in DNA: TGTGCCAGCAGCTTTAAGACGGGGGACTATGGCTACACCTTC. The full variable domain, rest sourced from reference TRBV7-2 and TRBJ1-2, is GAGVSQSPSNKVTEKGKDVELRCDPISGHTALYWYRQSLGQGLEFLIYFQGNSAPDKSGLPSDRFSAERTGGSVSTLTIQRTQQEDSAVYLCASSFKTGDYGYTFGSGTRLTVV.

V gene TRBV5-4 combines with J gene TRBJ2-7; 11 nucleotides agree with TRBD2. The V gene's germline CDR1 is SGHNT and CDR2 YYREEE (reference sequence). This CDR3 region has 14 residues. Losses at the gene ends were 8 bases for V and 2 bases for J; bases not matched to a gene: 6. This CDR3 is CARELAGATYEQYV. In DNA form, the CDR3 reads TGTGCCAGGGAACTAGCGGGGGCCACCTACGAGCAGTACGTC.

This clone showed up just once. The rearrangement links TRBV5-8 to TRBJ2-3; 9 bases are a match to TRBD2. CDR1 and CDR2 from the germline V gene are SGHTS and YDEGEE. The CDR3 extends over 15 amino acids. Trimming removed 7 bases from V and 3 bases from J; junction bases left unmatched: 9. CDR3 sequence reads: CASPSIAGVTDTQYF. CDR3 in DNA: TGTGCCAGCCCTTCTATAGCGGGAGTAACAGATACGCAGTATTTT.

V is TRBV9 and J is TRBJ2-1; 7 bases match TRBD2. The trim removed 0 bases at V and 6 bases at J, leaving 12 bases unmatched. Germline V gene lookup returns CDR1 SGDLS and CDR2 YYNGEE. The CDR3 is 17 residues long. The CDR3 DNA reads as TGTGCCAGCAGCGTAGGGTTGGGAGGGGCTCGATCCAATGAGCAGTTCTTC. Translated, it gives CASSVGLGGARSNEQFF.

The chain joins TRBV27 to TRBJ2-7; perhaps TRBD2 as D (5 bases). V lost 0 bases and J 2 bases, leaving 8 bases between the germline ends. The CDR3 covers 14 residues. CDR1 is MNHEY and CDR2 is SMNVEV in the germline V gene (reference sequence). CDR3 sequence (DNA): TGTGCCAGCAGTTTATCAGGAGGAACCTACGAGCAGTACTTC. This encodes CASSLSGGTYEQYF.

The V call is TRBV4-1, the J call TRBJ2-7, with 10 bases that match TRBD2. Germline V gene lookup returns CDR1 MGHRA and CDR2 YSYEKL. Trimming at V came to 0 bases and at J to 0 bases, leaving 8 bases not matched to a gene. This CDR3 spans 18 amino acids. In DNA form, the CDR3 reads TGCGCCAGCAGCCAAGACTCCAGCGGGAGGGGTAGCTCCTACGAGCAGTACTTC. Protein: CASSQDSSGRGSSYEQYF.

The chain couples TRBV2 to TRBJ1-1; TRBD1 agrees at 9 bases. The length of the CDR3 is 14 residues. Germline CDR1 and CDR2: SNHLY and FYNNEI. The trim removed 6 bases at V and 5 bases at J, leaving 7 bases unmatched. The CDR3 spells CASRQTGGKTEAFF. In nucleotides, the CDR3 is TGTGCCAGCAGACAGACAGGGGGAAAGACTGAAGCTTTCTTT.

The V gene is TRBV5-5, the J gene TRBJ1-1; D gene uncertain. The germline gives CDR1 SGHKS, CDR2 YYEKEE (reference sequence). The CDR3 is 13 amino acids. The germline V and J ends were trimmed by 0 bases and 2 bases, with 5 bases remaining between them. Here the CDR3 reads CASSLGANTEAFF. Written as DNA, the CDR3 is TGTGCCAGCAGCTTGGGGGCTAACACTGAAGCTTTCTTT. Looking up the rest from reference TRBV5-5 and TRBJ1-1 gives the full variable domain: DAGVTQSPTHLIKTRGQQVTLRCSPISGHKSVSWYQQVLGQGPQFIFQYYEKEERGRGNFPDRFSARQFPNYSSELNVNALLLGDSALYLCASSLGANTEAFFGQGTRLTVV.

This clone was counted between two and nine times. The rearrangement joins TRBV20-1 to TRBJ2-5, with 7 bases aligning to TRBD2. The CDR3 contains 15 residues. With 3 bases clipped from V and 3 bases from J, the junction kept 10 bases outside the gene matches. Germline CDR1 is DFQATT and CDR2 is SNEGSKA (reference sequence). Here the CDR3 reads CSASMRPSGKETQYF. In DNA, the CDR3 is TGCAGTGCTAGTATGCGGCCTAGCGGAAAAGAGACCCAGTACTTC.

J is TRBJ2-7 and V is TRBV2; 10 bases are shared with TRBD1. The length of the CDR3 is 14 residues. V lost 5 bases, J lost 6 bases, and 7 bases stayed unmatched. Germline loops: CDR1 SNHLY, CDR2 FYNNEI. CDR3 in amino acids: CASSSGTGAGEQYF. CDR3 DNA sequence: TGTGCCAGCAGTTCCGGGACAGGGGCCGGCGAGCAGTACTTC.

J is TRBJ1-1 and V is TRBV7-9; maybe TRBD1 (6 bases). Germline loops: CDR1 SEHNR, CDR2 FQNEAQ (reference sequence). CDR3 length: 17 residues. The germline V and J ends were trimmed by 1 base and 3 bases, with 18 bases remaining between them. The CDR3 DNA reads TGTGCCAGCAGCTTAGTGGGGGCCGGGGGGCTTCACACTGAAGCTTTCTTT. Amino acid sequence: CASSLVGAGGLHTEAFF.

The V gene is TRBV3-1 (or the pseudogene TRBV3-2), the J gene TRBJ1-2; D possibly corresponds to TRBD1 (6 bases). CDR1 is LGHDT, CDR2 YNNKEL, per germline (reference sequence). Trimming removed 1 base at V and 4 bases at J, with 16 bases between. There are 16 residues in the CDR3. CDR3 in amino acids: CASSQGGGLMGYGYTF. The CDR3 nucleotides read TGTGCCAGCAGCCAAGGGGGGGGCCTCATGGGCTATGGCTACACCTTC.

A single count supports this clone. The gene calls are TRBV6-2 or TRBV6-3 and TRBJ2-7; D is possibly TRBD2 (6 bases). The CDR3 extends over 14 amino acids. Trimming removed 2 bases at V and 6 bases at J, with 14 bases between. Per germline, CDR1 MNHEY and CDR2 SVGEGT. The CDR3, as DNA: TGTGCCAGCAGTTACGCGGTAGCGGTCGCCGAGCAGTACTTC. It yields the protein CASSYAVAVAEQYF.

CDR3 nucleotides: TGTGCCAGCAGCCAAGATGGGAGGACTTCTGAAGCTTTCTTT. Its translation: CASSQDGRTSEAFF. The chain has TRBV3-1 (or the pseudogene TRBV3-2) and TRBJ1-1, with unresolved D. Looked up from germline, CDR1 is LGHDT and CDR2 is YNNKEL (reference sequence). This CDR3 region has 14 residues. The V end was cut by 0 bases, the J end by 6 bases, with 11 bases between.

The chain employs TRBV27 and TRBJ1-2; D uncertain. Per the germline V gene, CDR1 is MNHEY and CDR2 is SMNVEV (reference sequence). CDR3 size: 13 residues. V lost 6 bases and J lost 6, with 14 bases in between. CDR3 sequence reads: CASRPGAYNGYTF. CDR3 sequence (DNA): TGTGCCAGCAGACCGGGAGCCTATAATGGCTACACCTTC.

This chain links TRBV9 with TRBJ1-6; TRBD1 aligns across 7 bases. The germline V gene encodes CDR1 SGDLS and CDR2 YYNGEE. The trim removed 3 bases at V and 5 bases at J, leaving 8 bases unmatched. The CDR3 contains 16 residues. CDR3 in DNA: TGTGCCAGCAGCGCCGAAGGAGACAGGGATAATTCACCCCTCCACTTT. Residues: CASSAEGDRDNSPLHF.

The chain links TRBV5-4 to TRBJ2-2, with D maybe TRBD1 (5 bases). The germline gives CDR1 SGHNT, CDR2 YYREEE (reference sequence). This CDR3 region has 14 residues. V was cut by 1 base and J by 4 bases, with 8 bases left in between. CDR3 sequence reads: CASSLRQTTGELFF. CDR3 DNA sequence: TGTGCCAGCAGCTTGAGACAGACCACCGGGGAGCTGTTTTTT. Together with reference TRBV5-4 and TRBJ2-2, the CDR3 gives the full variable domain: ETGVTQSPTHLIKTRGQQVTLRCSSQSGHNTVSWYQQALGQGPQFIFQYYREEENGRGNFPPRFSGLQFPNYSSELNVNALELDDSALYLCASSLRQTTGELFFGEGSRLTVL.

The J gene is TRBJ2-3, the V gene TRBV9, with 7 bases lining up with TRBD2. With 3 bases clipped from V and 2 bases from J, the junction kept 3 bases outside the gene matches. This CDR3 is built from 14 residues. CDR1 SGDLS and CDR2 YYNGEE come from the germline V gene. CDR3 nucleotides: TGTGCCAGCAGCGCCAGGGACTACACAGATACGCAGTATTTT. Its translation is CASSARDYTDTQYF.